Each of the 18 T cell receptor beta chains below was sequenced from the same sample in a study of cytomegalovirus exposure and HLA in healthy donors. PCR amplification relied on 60 Vbeta primers (plus 13 Jbeta primers). The repertoire was sequenced with immunoSEQ multiplex PCR; TCRdb's copy has only in-frame clones and lacks some. Of about 110,000 clones in the sample, about four fifths were seen once. The sample consisted of PBMCs. The receptors were gathered from a woman between 50 and 59 years old in good health and CMV-seropositive.

A few counts support this clone. This sequence joins TRBV7-3 and TRBJ2-7; D is perhaps TRBD1 (5 bases). V dropped 5 bases and J dropped 7 bases, with 18 bases sitting between them. CDR3 length: 14 amino acids. The V gene's germline CDR1 is SGHTA and CDR2 FQGTGA. The CDR3 region is CASSPSWTSGEQYF. DNA for the CDR3: TGTGCCAGCAGCCCCTCTTGGACATCTGGGGAGCAGTACTTC.

CDR3 protein: CASSQQGVTNEKLFF. Written as DNA, the CDR3 is TGTGCCAGCAGTCAACAGGGGGTAACTAATGAAAAACTGTTTTTT. The gene calls are TRBV6-4 and TRBJ1-4; 8 nucleotides line up with TRBD1. Per the germline V gene, CDR1 is MRHNA and CDR2 is SNTAGT. This CDR3 is built from 15 residues. J lost 1 base, V lost 5 bases, and 3 bases had no gene match.

This clone has just one count. The gene calls are TRBV29-1 and TRBJ2-7, with TRBD1 matching over 9 bases. Germline loops: CDR1 SQVTM, CDR2 ANQGSEA. With V trimmed by 5 bases and J by 5 bases, 7 bases remained unmatched. The CDR3 contains 13 residues. CDR3 in amino acids: CSVNTGTGNEQYF. The CDR3 DNA reads as TGCAGCGTTAACACCGGGACAGGGAACGAGCAGTACTTC.

The gene calls are TRBV5-1 and TRBJ1-1; 7 bases are a match to TRBD1. Germline CDR1 reads SGHRS; CDR2 reads YFSETQ. The CDR3 runs to 14 residues. V lost 1 base, J lost 3 bases, and 3 bases stayed unmatched. The chain's CDR3 is CASSLTGEDTEAFF. CDR3 nucleotide sequence: TGCGCCAGCAGCTTGACAGGGGAGGACACTGAAGCTTTCTTT. The full variable domain, with the rest looked up from reference TRBV5-1 and TRBJ1-1, is KAGVTQTPRYLIKTRGQQVTLSCSPISGHRSVSWYQQTPGQGLQFLFEYFSETQRNKGNFPGRFSGRQFSNSRSEMNVSTLELGDSALYLCASSLTGEDTEAFFGQGTRLTVV.

V gene TRBV6-5 combines with J gene TRBJ2-3, with no clear D. Trimming removed 8 bases at V and 6 bases at J, with 9 bases between. The germline gives CDR1 MNHEY, CDR2 SVGAGI. This CDR3 has 11 amino acids. Here the CDR3 DNA reads TGTGCCAGCGGCCAGTTGGATACGCAGTATTTT. Translated: CASGQLDTQYF.

The V call is TRBV7-8, the J call TRBJ2-7, with 7 positions matching TRBD1. The CDR3 is 15 amino acids. Germline CDR1 reads SGHVS; CDR2 reads FQNEAQ. V was pared by 5 bases and J by 0 bases, with 7 bases of the junction left unmatched. The CDR3 region is CASSLNRGPSYEQYF. The CDR3 DNA follows: TGTGCCAGCAGCCTTAACAGGGGACCCTCCTACGAGCAGTACTTC. Combining the CDR3 with reference TRBV7-8 and TRBJ2-7 gives the whole variable domain GAGVSQSPRYKVAKRGQDVALRCDPISGHVSLFWYQQALGQGPEFLTYFQNEAQLDKSGLPSDRFFAERPEGSVSTLKIQRTQQEDSAVYLCASSLNRGPSYEQYFGPGTRLTVT.

Turning to this clone: Other DNA sequences in the sample encode the same CDR3. The V and J genes are TRBV5-1 and TRBJ1-2, with TRBD1 identical over 7 bases. V lost 0 bases, J lost 1 base, and 0 bases stayed unmatched. The V gene's germline CDR1 is SGHRS and CDR2 YFSETQ. The CDR3 is 14 residues long. The CDR3 spells CASSLDRGNYGYTF. The CDR3 DNA reads as TGCGCCAGCAGCTTGGACAGGGGTAACTATGGCTACACCTTC.

The genes are TRBV13 and TRBJ2-1, with D perhaps TRBD1 (5 bases). Germline V gene data show CDR1 as PRHDT and CDR2 as FYEKMQ (reference sequence). V lost 5 bases and J 0 bases, leaving 14 bases between the germline ends. The CDR3 has 16 residues. CDR3 sequence: CASSLRRQGSYNEQFF. The CDR3 nucleotides read TGTGCCAGCAGCCTCAGGCGGCAGGGCTCCTACAATGAGCAGTTCTTC.

The CDR3 nucleotides are TGTGCCTGGAGGGGCTTGGGGGGGGCCTCACCCCTCCACTTT. As protein: CAWRGLGGASPLHF. The genes are TRBV30 and TRBJ1-6; TRBD1 might be the D (6 bases). The CDR3 totals 14 residues. Germline lookup yields CDR1 GTSNPN and CDR2 SVGIG (reference sequence). V gave up 3 bases and J gave up 10 bases, with 16 bases separating them.

The rearrangement uses TRBV11-2 and TRBJ2-2; TRBD1 agrees at 7 bases. Germline V gene sequence: CDR1 SGHAT, CDR2 FQNNGV. CDR3 length: 19 residues. V dropped 5 bases and J dropped 1; count of bases not matched to a gene: 16. CDR3 residues: CASSGYPGQVEGNTGELFF. The DNA of the CDR3 is TGTGCCAGCAGCGGCTACCCAGGACAGGTCGAGGGGAACACCGGGGAGCTGTTTTTT. The whole variable domain, filled in from reference TRBV11-2 and TRBJ2-2, reads EAGVAQSPRYKIIEKRQSVAFWCNPISGHATLYWYQQILGQGPKLLIQFQNNGVVDDSQLPKDRFSAERLKGVDSTLKIQPAKLEDSAVYLCASSGYPGQVEGNTGELFFGEGSRLTVL.

The sample holds a few counts of this clone. The V call is TRBV10-3, the J call TRBJ2-7; 10 nucleotides line up with TRBD1. The CDR3 spans 16 residues. V lost 4 bases to trimming and J lost 2 bases; unmatched junction nucleotides: 8. Germline CDR1 and CDR2: ENHRY and SYGVKD. CDR3 nucleotide sequence: TGTGCCATCAGTGGACAACCGGGACAGGGGCCCTACGAGCAGTACTTC. Its translation is CAISGQPGQGPYEQYF.

This clone was found once. J is TRBJ1-1 and V is TRBV28; D is undetermined. Trimming removed 4 bases from V and 4 bases from J, with 13 bases in between. The CDR3 consists of 14 residues. Germline CDR1 and CDR2: MDHEN and SYDVKM. The CDR3 spells CASSSHLRGTEAFF. As DNA, the CDR3 is TGTGCCAGCAGTTCCCATCTCCGGGGCACTGAAGCTTTCTTT.

The V and J genes are TRBV11-2 and TRBJ1-3; D perhaps matches TRBD1 (6 bases). The CDR3 consists of 16 residues. The germline V gene encodes CDR1 SGHAT and CDR2 FQNNGV. Trimming stripped 3 bases from V and 0 bases from J, with 12 bases between. CDR3 loop: CASSFTRGYSGNTIYF. The DNA of the CDR3 is TGTGCCAGCAGCTTTACCAGGGGTTACTCTGGAAACACCATATATTTT.

The gene calls are TRBV19 and TRBJ1-1, with D possibly matching TRBD1 (5 bases). Germline V gene data show CDR1 as LNHDA and CDR2 as SQIVND (reference sequence). The CDR3 totals 15 residues. The V gene lost 3 bases and the J gene lost 4 bases, with 15 bases spanning the gap. Here the CDR3 reads CASSIGALVSTEAFF. CDR3 nucleotides: TGTGCCAGTAGTATTGGGGCCCTGGTCAGCACTGAAGCTTTCTTT.

This clone was observed a few times. This chain uses TRBV6-6 with TRBJ2-1; 7 nucleotides agree with TRBD2. Germline V gene sequence: CDR1 MNHNY, CDR2 SVGAGI (reference sequence). The CDR3 runs to 14 residues. V dropped 1 base and J dropped 10; count of bases not matched to a gene: 7. This CDR3 reads CASSYLGPGGEQFF. The CDR3 DNA follows: TGTGCCAGCAGTTACTTGGGCCCGGGAGGCGAGCAGTTCTTC.

In its sample, this clone was seen once. This chain's CDR3 is CARTLGGRSGGELFF. CDR3 sequence (DNA): TGTGCCAGAACCCTGGGGGGACGGTCCGGCGGGGAGCTGTTTTTT. The chain has TRBV5-3 and TRBJ2-2, with D perhaps TRBD2 (6 bases). TRBV5-3 is marked as an open reading frame, function uncertain. The length of the CDR3 is 15 residues. The V gene lost 6 bases and the J gene lost 7 bases, with 19 bases spanning the gap.

The chain links TRBV30 to TRBJ2-2; D gene uncertain. The CDR3 runs to 15 residues. The germline CDR1 and CDR2 sequences are GTSNPN and SVGIG (reference sequence). Trimming stripped 0 bases from V and 3 bases from J, with 11 bases between. The CDR3 loop reads CAWSVLSRDTGELFF. CDR3 coding DNA: TGTGCCTGGAGTGTACTCTCCCGGGACACCGGGGAGCTGTTTTTT.

The rearrangement uses TRBV7-3 and TRBJ1-5; TRBD1 agrees at 9 bases. The CDR3 consists of 18 residues. Losses at the gene ends were 2 bases for V and 1 base for J; bases not matched to a gene: 9. CDR1 and CDR2 (germline): SGHTA, FQGTGA. The CDR3 is CASSLGDRVETSNQPQHF. The CDR3 bases are TGTGCCAGCAGCTTAGGGGACAGGGTAGAAACGAGCAATCAGCCCCAGCATTTT.